This TCR beta chain originates from a study of blood T cell repertoires in COVID-19. Across the study: Sites in the United States, Italy and Spain provided acute and convalescent COVID-19 samples. PBMCs, B-cell-depleted T cells, or T cells were the source of the cDNA or gDNA that made up the material.

In the original analysis: Estimation of nucleated cell counts relied on the amplification of reference gene primers. Libraries were prepared by immunoSEQ multiplex PCR; TCRdb keeps only in-frame clonotypes and omits some of them. Clonal size and the V and J genes are those of that table, whereas D and trimming came from the DNA. Of over 75,000 clones listed, 90% are singletons. Input material: peripheral blood. The receptor's source is a man aged 55-75 years with acute or convalescent COVID-19.

CDR3 sequence (DNA): TGTGCCAGCAGCTTACCCGGGGGCTATAATTCACCCCTCCACTTT. It codes for CASSLPGGYNSPLHF. The genes are TRBV11-3 and TRBJ1-6, with D perhaps matching TRBD1 (5 bases). In germline, CDR1 is SGHNT, CDR2 YENEEA. CDR3 length: 15 amino acids. The ends were cut back, 2 bases at V and 3 bases at J, with 8 bases in the middle.